A single T cell receptor beta chain is shown here with its context. These data originate in a study of blood T cell repertoires in COVID-19. Study information: Some COVID-19 samples were acute and others convalescent; all came from the United States, Italy and Spain. T cells, B-cell-depleted T cells, or PBMCs provided the cDNA or gDNA that served as material.

Original methodology: By means of reference gene primer amplification, nucleated cell counts were estimated. Clones were read by immunoSEQ multiplex PCR, and TCRdb kept only the in-frame ones, dropping some. Clonal size and the V and J genes are those of that table, whereas D and trimming came from the DNA. The sample contains under 200,000 clones, 60% to 80% of which appear only once. This CDR3 has 18 residues. The germline V gene has CDR1 SGHDN and CDR2 FVKESK. V gave up 1 base and J gave up 3 bases; unmatched junction bases: 9. Sequencing input: peripheral blood. The V gene is TRBV14, the J gene TRBJ2-1, with 10 bases aligning to TRBD2. The receptor was isolated from a man between 65 and 85 years old with acute or convalescent COVID-19. The CDR3 DNA sequence: TGTGCCAGCAGCCAAGGTGGTAGCGGGGGGAGCAACTACAATGAGCAGTTCTTC. This gives the protein CASSQGGSGGSNYNEQFF.